This T cell receptor beta chain was captured in a study of blood T cell repertoires in COVID-19. Per the study methods: Amplification of reference gene primers provided the estimated nucleated cell counts. The repertoire was sequenced with immunoSEQ multiplex PCR; TCRdb's copy has only in-frame clones and lacks some. The DNA gave D and trimming, while V, J and clone size come from that table. This table holds 210,000 or so clones, roughly 85% found once. The CDR3 length is 13 residues. V lost 8 bases, J lost 2 bases, and 5 bases stayed unmatched. This clone was counted a few times. This CDR3 is also generated by other DNA sequences in the sample. Clinical histories supplied by participants themselves formed the basis of cohort assignment. Recovery among Cohort 3 donors was established by two negative PCRs, clearance, or symptom resolution.

V gene TRBV12-3 or TRBV12-4 combines with J gene TRBJ1-2; TRBD1 agrees at 7 bases. Sequences were obtained from PBMCs or T cells enriched from blood (not recorded which). This receptor was taken from a man aged 25 to 40 who had recovered from COVID-19. CDR3 nucleotide sequence: TGTGCCAGCTCCGTACAGGGGAACTATGGCTACACCTTC. Translating gives CASSVQGNYGYTF.